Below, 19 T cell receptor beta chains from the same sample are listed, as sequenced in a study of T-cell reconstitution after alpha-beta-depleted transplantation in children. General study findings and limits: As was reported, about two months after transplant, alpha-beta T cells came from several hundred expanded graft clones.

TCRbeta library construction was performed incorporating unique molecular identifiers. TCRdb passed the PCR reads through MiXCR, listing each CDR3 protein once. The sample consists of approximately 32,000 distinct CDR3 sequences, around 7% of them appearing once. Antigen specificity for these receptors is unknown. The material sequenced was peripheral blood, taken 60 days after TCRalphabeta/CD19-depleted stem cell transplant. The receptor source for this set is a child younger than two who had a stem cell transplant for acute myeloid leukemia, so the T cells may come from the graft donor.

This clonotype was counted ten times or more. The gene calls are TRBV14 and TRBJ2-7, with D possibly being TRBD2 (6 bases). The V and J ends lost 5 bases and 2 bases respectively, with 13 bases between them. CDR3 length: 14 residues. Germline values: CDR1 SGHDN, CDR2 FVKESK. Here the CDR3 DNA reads TGTGCCAGCAGCGAGGGCGGGACCGCCTACGAGCAGTACTTC. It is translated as CASSEGGTAYEQYF.

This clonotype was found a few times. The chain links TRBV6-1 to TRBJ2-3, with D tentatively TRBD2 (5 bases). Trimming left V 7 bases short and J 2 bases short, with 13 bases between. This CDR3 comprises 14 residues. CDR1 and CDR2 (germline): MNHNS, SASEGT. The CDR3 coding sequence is TGTGCCAGCATCCTACGGGGAAACACAGATACGCAGTATTTT. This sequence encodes CASILRGNTDTQYF.

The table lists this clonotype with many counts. CDR3 protein: CASSRVSGRPEETQYF. The CDR3 region has the DNA TGCGCCAGCAGCCGTGTTAGCGGAAGACCTGAAGAGACCCAGTACTTC. V gene TRBV4-3 combines with J gene TRBJ2-5, with TRBD2 as a possible D gene (6 bases). Germline CDR1 is LGHNA and CDR2 is YSLEER. The CDR3 extends over 16 amino acids. The ends were cut back, 4 bases at V and 3 bases at J, with 18 bases in the middle.

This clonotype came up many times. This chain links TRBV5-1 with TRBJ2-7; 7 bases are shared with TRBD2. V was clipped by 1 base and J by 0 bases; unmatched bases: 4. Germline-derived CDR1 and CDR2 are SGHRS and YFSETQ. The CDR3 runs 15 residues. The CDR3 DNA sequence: TGCGCCAGCAGCTTGACGGGGGGACTCTCCTACGAGCAGTACTTC. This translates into CASSLTGGLSYEQYF.

CDR3 bases: TGCAGTGCTAGTAACCGCAATGAGCAGTTCTTC. As protein: CSASNRNEQFF. The chain couples TRBV20-1 to TRBJ2-1; D is undetermined. Deletions cut 3 bases from V and 6 bases from J, with 6 bases between. CDR1 and CDR2 (germline): DFQATT, SNEGSKA (reference sequence). The CDR3 consists of 11 residues.

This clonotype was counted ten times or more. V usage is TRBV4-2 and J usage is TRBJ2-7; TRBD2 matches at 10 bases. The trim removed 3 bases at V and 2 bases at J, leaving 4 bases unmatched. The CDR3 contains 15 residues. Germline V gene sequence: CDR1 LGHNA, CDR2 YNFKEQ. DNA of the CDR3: TGTGCCAGCAGCCACTTAGCGGGAGGTCCCTACGAGCAGTACTTC. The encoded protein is CASSHLAGGPYEQYF.

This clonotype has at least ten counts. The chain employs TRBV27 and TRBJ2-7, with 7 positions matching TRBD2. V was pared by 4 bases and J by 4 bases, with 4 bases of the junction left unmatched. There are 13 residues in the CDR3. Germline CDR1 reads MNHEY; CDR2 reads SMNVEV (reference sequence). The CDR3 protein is CASSYFSGYEQYF. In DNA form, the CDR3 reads TGTGCCAGCAGTTATTTTAGCGGGTACGAGCAGTACTTC.

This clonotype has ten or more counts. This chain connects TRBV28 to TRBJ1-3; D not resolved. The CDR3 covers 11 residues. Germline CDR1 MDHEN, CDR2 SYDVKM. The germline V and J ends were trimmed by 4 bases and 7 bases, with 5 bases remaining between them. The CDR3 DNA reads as TGTGCCAGCAGTTCGAGGAACACCATATATTTT. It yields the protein CASSSRNTIYF. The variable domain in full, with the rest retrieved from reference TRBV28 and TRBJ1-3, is DVKVTQSSRYLVKRTGEKVFLECVQDMDHENMFWYRQDPGLGLRLIYFSYDVKMKEKGDIPEGYSVSREKKERFSLILESASTNQTSMYLCASSSRNTIYFGEGSWLTVV.

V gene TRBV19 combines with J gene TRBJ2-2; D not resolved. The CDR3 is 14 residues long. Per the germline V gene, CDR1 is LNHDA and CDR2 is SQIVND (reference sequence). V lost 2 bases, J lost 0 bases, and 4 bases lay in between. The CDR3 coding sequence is TGTGCCAGTAGTATAAATTCGAACACCGGGGAGCTGTTTTTT. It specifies CASSINSNTGELFF.

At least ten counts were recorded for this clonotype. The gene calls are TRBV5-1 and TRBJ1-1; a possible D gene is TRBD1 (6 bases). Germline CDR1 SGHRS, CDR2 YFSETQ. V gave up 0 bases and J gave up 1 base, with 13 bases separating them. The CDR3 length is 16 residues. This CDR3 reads CASSLERQAPNTEAFF. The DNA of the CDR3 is TGCGCCAGCAGCTTGGAGAGACAGGCCCCGAACACTGAAGCTTTCTTT.

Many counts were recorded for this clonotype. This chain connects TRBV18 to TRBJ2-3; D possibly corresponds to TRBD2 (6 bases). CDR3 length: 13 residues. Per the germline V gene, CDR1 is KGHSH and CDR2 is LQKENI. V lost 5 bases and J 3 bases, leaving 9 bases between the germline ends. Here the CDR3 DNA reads TGTGCCAGCTCATTCGGGGGAACAGATACGCAGTATTTT. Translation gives CASSFGGTDTQYF.

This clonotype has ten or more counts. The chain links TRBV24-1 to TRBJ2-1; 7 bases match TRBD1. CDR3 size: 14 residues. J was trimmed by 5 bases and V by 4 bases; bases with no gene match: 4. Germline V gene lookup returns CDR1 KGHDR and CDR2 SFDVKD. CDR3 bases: TGTGCCACCAGTGACGGGGACAGACACAATGAGCAGTTCTTC. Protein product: CATSDGDRHNEQFF.

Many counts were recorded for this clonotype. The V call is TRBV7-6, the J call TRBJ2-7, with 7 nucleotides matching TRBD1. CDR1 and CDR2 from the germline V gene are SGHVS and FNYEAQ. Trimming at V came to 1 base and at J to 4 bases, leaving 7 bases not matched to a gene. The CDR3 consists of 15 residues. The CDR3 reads CASSLGDSPGYEQYF. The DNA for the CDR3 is TGTGCCAGCAGCTTAGGGGACAGCCCGGGGTACGAGCAGTACTTC.

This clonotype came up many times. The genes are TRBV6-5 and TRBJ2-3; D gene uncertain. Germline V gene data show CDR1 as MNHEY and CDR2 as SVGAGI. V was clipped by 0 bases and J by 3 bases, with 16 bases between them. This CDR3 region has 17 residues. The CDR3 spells CASSYSYLPTETDTQYF. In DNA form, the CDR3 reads TGTGCCAGCAGTTACTCCTACCTTCCAACAGAGACAGATACGCAGTATTTT.

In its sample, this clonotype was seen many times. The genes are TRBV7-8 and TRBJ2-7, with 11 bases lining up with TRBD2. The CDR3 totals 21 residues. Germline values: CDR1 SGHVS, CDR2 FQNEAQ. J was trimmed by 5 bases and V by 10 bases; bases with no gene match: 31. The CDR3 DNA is TGTGCCAATTTAGCGGGAGGGCACGATGATTCAGAAGGGGAGTACCTGAACGAGCAGTACTTC. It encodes CANLAGGHDDSEGEYLNEQYF. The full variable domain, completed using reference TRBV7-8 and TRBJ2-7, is GAGVSQSPRYKVAKRGQDVALRCDPISGHVSLFWYQQALGQGPEFLTYFQNEAQLDKSGLPSDRFFAERPEGSVSTLKIQRTQQEDSAVYLCANLAGGHDDSEGEYLNEQYFGPGTRLTVT.

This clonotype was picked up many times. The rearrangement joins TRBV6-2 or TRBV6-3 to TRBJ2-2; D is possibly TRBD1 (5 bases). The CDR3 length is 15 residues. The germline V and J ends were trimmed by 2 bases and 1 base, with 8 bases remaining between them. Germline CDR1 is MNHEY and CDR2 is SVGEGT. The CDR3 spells CASSYRQLNTGELFF. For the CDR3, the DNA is TGTGCCAGCAGTTACCGACAGTTGAACACCGGGGAGCTGTTTTTT.

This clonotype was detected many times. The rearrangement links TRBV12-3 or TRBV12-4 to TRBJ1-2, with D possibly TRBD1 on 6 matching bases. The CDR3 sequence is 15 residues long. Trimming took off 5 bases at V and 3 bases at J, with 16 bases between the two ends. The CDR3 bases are TGTGCCAGCAGTCTAGGACAGAAGTGGGACTATGGCTACACCTTC. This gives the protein CASSLGQKWDYGYTF.

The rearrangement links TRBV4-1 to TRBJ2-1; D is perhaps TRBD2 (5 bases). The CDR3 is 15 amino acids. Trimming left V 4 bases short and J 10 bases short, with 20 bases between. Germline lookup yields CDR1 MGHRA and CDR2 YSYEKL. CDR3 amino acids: CASSLEARGRGEQFF. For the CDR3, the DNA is TGCGCCAGCAGCCTAGAGGCTAGAGGGAGAGGGGAGCAGTTCTTC.

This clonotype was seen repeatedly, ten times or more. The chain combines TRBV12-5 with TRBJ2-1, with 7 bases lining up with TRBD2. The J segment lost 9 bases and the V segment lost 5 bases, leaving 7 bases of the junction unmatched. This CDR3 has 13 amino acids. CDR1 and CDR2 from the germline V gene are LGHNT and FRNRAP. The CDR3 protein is CASGPGGEGEQFF. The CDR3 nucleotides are TGTGCTAGTGGTCCTGGGGGGGAGGGTGAGCAGTTCTTC.